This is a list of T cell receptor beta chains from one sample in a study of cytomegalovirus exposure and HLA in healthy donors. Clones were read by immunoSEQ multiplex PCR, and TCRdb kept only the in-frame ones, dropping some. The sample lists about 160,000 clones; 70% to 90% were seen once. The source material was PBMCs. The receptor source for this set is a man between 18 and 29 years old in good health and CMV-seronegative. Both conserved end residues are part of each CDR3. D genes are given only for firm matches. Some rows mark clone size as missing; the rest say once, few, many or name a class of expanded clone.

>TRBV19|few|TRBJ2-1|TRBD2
TGTGCCAGTAGTATAGGGACTAGATCGGATAATGAGCAGTTCTTC
CASSIGTRSDNEQFF
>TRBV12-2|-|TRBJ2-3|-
TGTGCAAGTCGCCCGACCCCCGGCGGGGGGCAAGACACAGATACGCAGTATTTT
CASRPTPGGGQDTDTQYF
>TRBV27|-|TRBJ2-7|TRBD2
TGTGCCAGCAGTTGGGGGGGGACTATCCTGAACGAGCAGTACTTC
CASSWGGTILNEQYF
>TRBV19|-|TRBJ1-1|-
TGTGCCAGCCTCCACACCCTGAACACTGAAGCTTTCTTT
CASLHTLNTEAFF
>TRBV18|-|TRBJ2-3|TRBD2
TGTGCCAGCTCACTGACTAGCGGCGTGGGAGATACGCAGTATTTT
CASSLTSGVGDTQYF
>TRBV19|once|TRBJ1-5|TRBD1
TGTGCCAGTGCAGGGGGAAGGAGCAATCAGCCCCAGCATTTT
CASAGGRSNQPQHF
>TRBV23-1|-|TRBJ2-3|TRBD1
TGCGCCAGCAGTAGACGGACAGGTACCACAGATACGCAGTATTTT
CASSRRTGTTDTQYF
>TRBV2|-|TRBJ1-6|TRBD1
TGTGCCAGCAATAGCCGGGACAGTGATAATTCACCCCTCCACTTT
CASNSRDSDNSPLHF
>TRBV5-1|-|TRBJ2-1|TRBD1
TGCGCCAGCAGCGGAGGGACAGGGGGCGGTGAGCAGTTCTTC
CASSGGTGGGEQFF
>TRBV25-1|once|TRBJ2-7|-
TGTGCCAGCAGTGAATCCCGTTTTGACGAGCAGTACTTC
CASSESRFDEQYF
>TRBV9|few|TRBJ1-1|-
TGTGCCAGCAGCGTAGAGGCAGGGGAGACGAACACTGAAGCTTTCTTT
CASSVEAGETNTEAFF
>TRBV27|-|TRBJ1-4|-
TGTGCCAGCAGAAACGGGGGTGCACTGTTTTTT
CASRNGGALFF
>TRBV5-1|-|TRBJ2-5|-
TGCGCCAGCAGCTTGACGGGTGCCCCATCAACGTACCAAGAGACCCAGTACTTC
CASSLTGAPSTYQETQYF
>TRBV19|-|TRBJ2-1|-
TGTGCCAGTAGTGATACTACAGTAAGGGGTGACGAGCAGTTCTTC
CASSDTTVRGDEQFF
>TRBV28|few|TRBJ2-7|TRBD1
TGTGCCAGCAGCCGGGACAGGGTCTACGAGCAGTACTTC
CASSRDRVYEQYF
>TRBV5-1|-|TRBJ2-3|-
TGCGCCAGCAGCTTGGGGAATGGAGGCACAGATACGCAGTATTTT
CASSLGNGGTDTQYF
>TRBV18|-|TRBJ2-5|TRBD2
TGTGCCAGCTCACCTATCGGGACTAGCGGGGGTGAGACCCAGTACTTC
CASSPIGTSGGETQYF
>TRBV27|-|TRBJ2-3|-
TGTGCCAGCAGTTTACCCCCTGGTTCGGGGGCAGATACGCAGTATTTT
CASSLPPGSGADTQYF
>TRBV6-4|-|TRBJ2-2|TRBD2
TGTGCCAGCAGTGAAACCAGCGGGAGTGGGACCGGGGAGCTGTTTTTT
CASSETSGSGTGELFF
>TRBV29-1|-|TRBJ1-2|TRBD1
TGCAGCGTCGAACGGACAGGTAGCTATGGCTACACCTTC
CSVERTGSYGYTF
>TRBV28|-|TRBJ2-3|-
TGTGCCAGCGGGCGAAGCACAGATACGCAGTATTTT
CASGRSTDTQYF
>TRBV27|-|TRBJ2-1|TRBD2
TGTGCCAGCAGTTTGGCTCCTTACGGGGGGGATTCACTGTACAATGAGCAGTTCTTC
CASSLAPYGGDSLYNEQFF
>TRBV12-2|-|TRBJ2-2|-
TGTGCAAGTCGCTTAGTGCTCCGCAGGGCGAACACCGGGGAGCTGTTTTTT
CASRLVLRRANTGELFF
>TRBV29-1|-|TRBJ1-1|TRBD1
TGCAGCGGGAAACAGGGGGCGGTTGAAGCTTTCTTT
CSGKQGAVEAFF
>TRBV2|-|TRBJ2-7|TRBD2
TGTGCCAGCAGTGTAGGGGCGGGAGGTAACTACGAGCAGTACTTC
CASSVGAGGNYEQYF
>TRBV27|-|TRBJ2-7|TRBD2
TGTGCCAGCAGTCCAACCGGACTAGCGGGAGTGAGTGAGCAGTACTTC
CASSPTGLAGVSEQYF
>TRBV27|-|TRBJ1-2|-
TGTGCCAGCAGCTATAGGGGTGCAAAGGGCTACACCTTC
CASSYRGAKGYTF
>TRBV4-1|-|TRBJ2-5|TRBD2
TGCGCCAGCAGCCAAGGGGAGGGACTAGCGGTCCAAGAGACCCAGTACTTC
CASSQGEGLAVQETQYF
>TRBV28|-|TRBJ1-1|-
TGTGCCAGCAGCAACCGGAGCACTGAAGCTTTCTTT
CASSNRSTEAFF
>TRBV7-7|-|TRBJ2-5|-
TGTGCTAGCAGCTTTAACCCAGGGCGCCAAGAGACCCAGTACTTC
CASSFNPGRQETQYF
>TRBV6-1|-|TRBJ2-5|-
TGTGCCATCGATAACGGACGGACTGAAGAGACCCAGTACTTC
CAIDNGRTEETQYF
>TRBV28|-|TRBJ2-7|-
TGTGCCAGCTCCCACGCGGATCCTCCCTACGAGCAGTACTTC
CASSHADPPYEQYF
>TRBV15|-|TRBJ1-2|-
TGTGCCACCAGCAGAGATCGGGGGGGAGCCCATGGCTACACCTTC
CATSRDRGGAHGYTF
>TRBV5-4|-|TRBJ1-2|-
TGTGCCAGCAGCTTTGACATTGGCTACACCTTC
CASSFDIGYTF
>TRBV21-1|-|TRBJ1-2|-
TGTGCCAGCAGCAAATGGGAGGGACACGGCTACACCTTC
CASSKWEGHGYTF
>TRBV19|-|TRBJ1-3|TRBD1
TGTGCCAGTAGTATAGTCCCGGGACAGGGGAGAAACACCATATATTTT
CASSIVPGQGRNTIYF
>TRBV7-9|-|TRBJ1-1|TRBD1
TGTGCCAGCAGCCAGGGACAGATTGAAGCTTTCTTT
CASSQGQIEAFF
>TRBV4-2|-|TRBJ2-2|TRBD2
TGTGCCAGCACCATTAGCGGGCAAGCCGCCGGGGAGCTGTTTTTT
CASTISGQAAGELFF
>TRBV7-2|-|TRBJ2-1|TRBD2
TGTGCCAGCAGCTTAGCGGGACTAGCGGGGGGGCCGGGGAATGAGCAGTTCTTC
CASSLAGLAGGPGNEQFF
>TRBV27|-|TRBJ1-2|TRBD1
TGTGCCAGCAGGACCACAGGGGTCTATGGCTACACCTTC
CASRTTGVYGYTF
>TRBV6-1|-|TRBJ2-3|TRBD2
TGTGCCAGCAGTGAACCTAGCGGGGGGCGGGGCACAGATACGCAGTATTTT
CASSEPSGGRGTDTQYF
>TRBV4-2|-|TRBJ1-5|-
TGTGCCAGCAGCCAAGACTTGGCCGGGGGTCAGCCCCAGCATTTT
CASSQDLAGGQPQHF
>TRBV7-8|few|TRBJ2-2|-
TGTGCCAGCAGCCCCCTAGCCCGGAACACCGGGGAGCTGTTTTTT
CASSPLARNTGELFF
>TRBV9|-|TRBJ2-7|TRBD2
TGTGCCAGCAGCGTAGGTAAGGGCGGGAGAGTCTCCGAGCAGTACTTC
CASSVGKGGRVSEQYF
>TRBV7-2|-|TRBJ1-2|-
TGTGCCAGCAGCTTAAAAACGACAGGAGTAATACGTGGCTACACCTTC
CASSLKTTGVIRGYTF
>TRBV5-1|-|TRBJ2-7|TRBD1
TGCGCCAGCAGCGTACAGGGGGAAAGCTCCTACGAGCAGTACTTC
CASSVQGESSYEQYF
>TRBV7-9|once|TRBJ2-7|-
TGTGCCAGCAGCGGTATCAGGGACTACGAGCAGTACTTC
CASSGIRDYEQYF
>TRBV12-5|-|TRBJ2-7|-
TGTGCTAGTGGTTTGGCTCCGACCAAGAGGGTCCGGGACGAGCAGTACTTC
CASGLAPTKRVRDEQYF
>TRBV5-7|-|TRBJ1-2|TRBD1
TGTGCCAGCAGCTTCCTGACAGGGGACTATGGCTACACCTTC
CASSFLTGDYGYTF
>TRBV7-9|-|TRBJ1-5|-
TGTGCCAGCAGCCCCGCGAGCAATCAGCCCCAGCATTTT
CASSPASNQPQHF
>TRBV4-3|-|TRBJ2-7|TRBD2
TGCGCCAGCAGCCCCCAGTGGACTAGCGGATCCTACGAGCAGTACTTC
CASSPQWTSGSYEQYF
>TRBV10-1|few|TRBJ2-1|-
TGCGCCAGCAGTTCTGACACCTACAATGAGCAGTTCTTC
CASSSDTYNEQFF
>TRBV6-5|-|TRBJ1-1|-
TGTGCCAGCAGTCCCGGGGTCCGATCCGCAGCTTTCTTT
CASSPGVRSAAFF
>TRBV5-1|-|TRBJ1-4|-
TGCGCCAGCAGCTGGGGCCCTAATGAAAAACTGTTTTTT
CASSWGPNEKLFF
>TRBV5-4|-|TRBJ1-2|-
TGTGCCAGCAGCCCCCCGACAGAAACGACCTATGGCTACACCTTC
CASSPPTETTYGYTF
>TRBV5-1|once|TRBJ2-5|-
TGCGCCAGCAGCTTTGAGATGGGACTCCAAGAGACCCAGTACTTC
CASSFEMGLQETQYF
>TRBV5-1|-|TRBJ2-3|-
TGCGCCAGCAGCTTGGATCTCAGCGGTCCAGATACGCAGTATTTT
CASSLDLSGPDTQYF
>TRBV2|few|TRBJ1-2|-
TGTGCCAGCACCCGGGAACATTATGGCTACACCTTC
CASTREHYGYTF
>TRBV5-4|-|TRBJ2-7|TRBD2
TGTGCCAGCAGCTCGCAAACTAGCGGGAGGGATTACGAGCAGTACTTC
CASSSQTSGRDYEQYF
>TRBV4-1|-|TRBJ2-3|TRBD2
TGCGCCAGCAGTCTCGGGACTAGCTGGAGGAAGATGGCAGATACGCAGTATTTT
CASSLGTSWRKMADTQYF